The entry below gives a single T cell receptor (beta chain) sequence along with its context. Its antigen is unknown. No base quality values were provided; no much bigger clone lies one nucleotide off. Libraries were constructed by the immunoSEQ multiplex PCR assay. A mixture of 60 forward primers for TCR Vbeta segments and 13 reverse primers for TCR Jbeta segments was used in the multiplex PCR. The CDR3 region of rearranged TCR beta genes was amplified from genomic DNA with a multiplex PCR assay. Amplified TCR beta libraries were sequenced as 87-base-pair reads on the Illumina HiSeq System. Per the original workflow: Across the 500 to 750 repertoires, a later analysis counted tens of millions of unique TCR beta chains, around 10 million of which were shared by at least two donors. To remove PCR and sequencing errors, raw reads were error-corrected and collapsed into unique sequences using a nearest-neighbor algorithm that merged closely related sequences. CDR3 sequences were aligned to IMGT reference sequences to assign V, D and J gene segments. For a sequence to be retained, a match of at least six nucleotides to both a V gene segment and a J gene segment was required. A rearrangement was called productive if the CDR3 had no stop codons and remained in frame with V and J, and every other rearrangement was called non-productive. CDR3 was defined according to IMGT convention as the region running from the second conserved V-encoded cysteine to the conserved J-encoded phenylalanine. The earlier analysis of about 610 of the donors excluded any sequence lacking an unambiguous match to a single V gene segment. In an earlier analysis of 587 of the donors, a V segment was called functional when productive rearrangements were above 56.7%, and segregating when the standard deviation between donors exceeded 5%. A statistical classification framework was developed to diagnose cytomegalovirus status using the catalog of TCR beta chain sequences. V and J gene assignment, in a later analysis, came from comparing TCR nucleotide sequences with IMGT/GENE-DB human TR gene sequences. In a later analysis, CDR3 sequences and most-parsimonious VDJ recombination scenarios were assigned using the TCRdist pipeline. In a later analysis, each TCR beta chain was defined by its CDR3 amino acid sequence together with its V-gene family, and reads without a unique V-gene family were excluded. A later analysis removed roughly 590 highly shared, low-generation-probability nucleotide sequences to deal with suspected cross-contamination and a sequencing artifact. In a later analysis, a clonal expansion index was calculated for each public chain from normalized within-repertoire ranks of inferred template counts. A later analysis computed generation probabilities with a VDJ recombination model fitted to out-of-frame rearrangements, and checked the results against IGoR. A later analysis scored TCR-TCR, TCR-HLA and TCR-CMV co-occurrence with hypergeometric tests, applying a repertoire-size bias correction to TCR pairs. A later analysis estimated false discovery rates by permuting HLA or CMV assignments 20 times. A later analysis grouped co-occurring TCRs with DBSCAN, adding TCRdist sequence similarity when clustering within HLA-allele-positive subsets. Co-occurrence clustering excluded repertoires with fewer than 30,000 or more than 120,000 public chains, plus five with anomalous nucleotide sharing. TCRdb's version of the immuneACCESS table is confined to in-frame rearrangements and falls short of the full clone set. An unresolved V gene accounts for under half of the shortfall where checked; the remainder is of unknown origin. That table is the source of V, J and clone size, and D and trimming were worked out from the DNA. Present in this sample are 110,000 or so clones, roughly 70% of which were seen just once. Around 3.9% of the sample rests with the top ten.

This sample was included in a study of cytomegalovirus exposure and HLA in healthy donors (dated 2017 in TCRdb). Looking at the study overall: An earlier analysis of some 620 of the donors reported 276 Gb of sequence data and 90 million to 120 million unique TCR beta sequences obtained from about 179 million T cells. Approximately 300 gigabases of sequencing data and around 85 million unique TCR sequences made up an early release that covered roughly 670 HLA-typed donors. Of the roughly 390 genotyped donors, over 80% were placed in the genetic ancestry cluster associated with self-reported Caucasian donors. The study was designed to test whether signatures of past pathogen exposure could be identified by cataloging public T cell receptors. Using immunosequencing, the study profiled T cell repertoires from about 610 subjects and related those repertoires to cytomegalovirus serostatus. Along with the roughly 670-subject first cohort, a separate validation cohort of approximately 110 different subjects was used. To predict cytomegalovirus infection status, the study combined high-throughput TCR immunosequencing, statistical association of individual TCRs with disease status, and machine learning. To study patterns of TCR occurrence, a later analysis re-analyzed previously published TCR beta repertoires from hundreds of donors and added high-resolution HLA genotyping. In the later analysis, no new phenotypic data were used to find candidate immune exposures; instead, reliance was placed on TCR beta sequences and their occurrence across donors. An earlier analysis of several hundred of the donors applied high-throughput TCR beta sequencing to assess whether each TCR beta V gene segment acted as functional or pseudogenic. Alongside the repertoire data, information on donor age, sex, ethnicity and CMV serostatus was compiled. In a later genetic analysis, genome-wide SNP genotypes for about three fifths of the 666 donors were used, and that subset was treated as a discovery cohort. All discovery cohort repertoires had been generated on a single sequencing platform. HLA typing included class I and class II loci at four-digit resolution. Typing coverage differed by locus: A, B, C, DRB1 and DQB1 were typed in about 620-640 donors, DQA1 in around 500, DPA1 in around 610, and DPB1 in 472. Because of strong linkage in the cohort, a handful of DR-DQ haplotypes were treated as single units for association and clustering. Among about 360 genotyped donors of the cohort, an average of around 240,000 unique TCR beta nucleotide sequences were sequenced per donor, around a sixth of them non-productive. What the study reported, not specific to this receptor: A later analysis found that most CMV-associated TCR beta chains appeared HLA-restricted, with HLA associations seemingly driven largely by CMV exposure. Across donors, most TCR sequences were observed very rarely, whereas some public TCRs were present in many individuals. This cohort had only TCR beta chains sequenced, and the lack of alpha or paired-chain data limited which features could be detected. According to a later analysis, parvovirus B19, influenza, CMV and Epstein-Barr virus appeared linked to several top co-occurrence clusters. A further reported finding was that TCR beta sequences accurately predicted the HLA-A and HLA-B alleles for most subjects in the first cohort. Assigning TCR associations to individual alleles was difficult when HLA alleles, especially DR and DQ, strongly co-occurred. According to a later genetic analysis, donors in an Asian-associated ancestry cluster had fewer N-insertions in productive TCRs than the approximately 700-donor mean. Linkage disequilibrium might explain the correlated functional status among segregating V segments, but an unknown experimental factor could not be ruled out. The study listed 150 to 200 TCR beta chains as associated with cytomegalovirus. The classifier was reported to diagnose cytomegalovirus status with high specificity and sensitivity in both the original cohort and the validation cohort. Specific HLA alleles were associated with 15,000 to 20,000 TCR beta sequences at a false discovery rate of 0.05 in a later analysis. Sequencing depth was assumed to be roughly uniform across donors in the presence/absence analyses, though that assumption may not hold. Because HLA typing was unavailable for some donors at each locus, only the typed subset was used in association tests. A cluster of highly shared sequence variants was judged likely to represent a technical artifact of the sequencing pipeline. According to the authors, the approach could potentially be generalized to other disease states and immunological phenotypes. In a later analysis, the rate of TCR association differed among HLA loci, with DRB1 alleles having the most associated TCRs and HLA-C alleles having the fewest. Broadly in line with IMGT annotations, most TCR beta V segments showed up in productive rearrangements about 87% or about 30% of the time in an earlier analysis of roughly 590 of the donors. A later genetic analysis associated a missense DCLRE1C variant with V-gene and J-gene trimming of TCR beta chains, and an independent cohort replicated the association. A few of the identified cytomegalovirus-associated TCR beta chains were confirmed in vitro to be specific for cytomegalovirus antigens. Because counts were too low, seventeen rarely observed V segments, including chromosome 9 orphons, were excluded from the earlier analysis of about 500 of the donors. A later analysis found that HLA-associated TCR beta chains were more clonally expanded and had lower generation probabilities than equally common non-associated chains. Some IMGT-functional V segments, including TRBV6-2 and TRBV6-3, could not be told apart with the 87-base-pair reads, so those segments were excluded. Immune exposure information for the cohort was limited to CMV serostatus.

Including the terminal cysteine and phenylalanine, the CDR3 comprises 14 residues. Only the CDR3 DNA is retained, 42 bases long and in frame from the first base. Reading the germline V gene gives CDR1 SNHLY and CDR2 FYNNEI. The trim is 0 bases for V and 2 bases for J, with a gap of 7 bases between the germline ends. The cohort consisted of hundreds of healthy bone marrow donors. At the time of sampling, all cohort members were nominally healthy, though unrecorded immune exposures were likely present. The donor was CMV seropositive and belonged to the group of 250 to 300 seropositive cohort members. Every donor gave a peripheral blood sample, and the peripheral blood mononuclear cells from that sample were used for TCR beta sequencing. Genomic DNA was extracted from the blood cell samples with the Qiagen DNeasy Blood Extraction Kit.

This TCR was sampled from a middle-aged woman in good health and CMV-seropositive. The sequence joins TRBV2 to TRBJ1-2; there is no confident call for the D gene. The sequenced sample was PBMCs. The DNA reads as follows: TGTGCCAGCAGTGAAGCGGGCGAGAACTATGGCTACACCTTC. The encoded protein is CASSEAGENYGYTF.